This T cell receptor beta chain derives from a study of shared clonotypes between healthy human individuals. Donors, without exception, were Caucasian adults residing in Nashville, Tennessee. As regards this clone: The antigen remains undetermined.

The study's findings and limits: A reduction in generation probabilities was seen for non-shared clonotypes relative to those shared by all four donors.

V was trimmed by 3 bases and J by 5 bases, leaving 18 bases between them. The CDR3 has 15 residues. The germline V gene encodes CDR1 GTSNPN and CDR2 SVGIG (reference sequence). Per the original data handling: As immunoSEQ supplied junction-only sequences (without quality scores), filtering differed. Repertoires were generated with immunoSEQ multiplex PCR, while TCRdb's copy carries only in-frame clones and drops some. The V and J calls and clone size are taken from that table; D and trimming were inferred from the DNA. The sample lists some 2,100,000 clones, approximately 96% occurring once. Input material: naive CD4+ T cells sorted from blood. Subset indicated: CD45RA+ positively selected. The chain employs TRBV30 and TRBJ2-3; either TRBD1 or TRBD2 may supply D (5 bases each). The TCR comes from a young man in good health. The CDR3 here is CAWRNTRGKGDTQYF. The CDR3 nucleotides are TGTGCCTGGAGAAATACGAGGGGTAAAGGAGATACGCAGTATTTT.